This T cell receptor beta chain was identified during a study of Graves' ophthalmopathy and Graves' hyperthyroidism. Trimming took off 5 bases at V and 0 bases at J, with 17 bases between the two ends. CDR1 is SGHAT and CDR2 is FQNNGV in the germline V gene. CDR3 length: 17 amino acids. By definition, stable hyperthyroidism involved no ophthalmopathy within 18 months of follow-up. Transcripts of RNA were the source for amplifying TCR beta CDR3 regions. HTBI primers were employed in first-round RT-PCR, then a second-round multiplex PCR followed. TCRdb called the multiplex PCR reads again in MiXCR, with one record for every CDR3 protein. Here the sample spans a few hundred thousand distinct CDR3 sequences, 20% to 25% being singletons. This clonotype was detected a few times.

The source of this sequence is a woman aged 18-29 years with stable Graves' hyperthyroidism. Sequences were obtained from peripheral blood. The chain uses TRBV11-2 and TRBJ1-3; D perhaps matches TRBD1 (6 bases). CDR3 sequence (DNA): TGTGCCAGCAGCCCCTCCGTCCAGGGGCCCTCTGGAAACACCATATATTTT. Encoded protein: CASSPSVQGPSGNTIYF.